The T cell receptor (beta chain) under discussion was sequenced for a study of long-term antiretroviral therapy in people with HIV. As for this clone: Its target is not known.

The CDR3 runs to 13 residues. In germline, CDR1 is LNHNV, CDR2 YYDKDF (reference sequence). After removal of 9 bases from V and 0 bases from J, the junction contained 5 bases not matched to a gene. Assay version v3.0 of immunoSEQ was used, and it was run at survey level. TCRdb's copy holds only in-frame clones and misses some; the assay was immunoSEQ multiplex PCR. The table includes about 30,000 clones, 88% detected once. Samples held about 0.95-11 million cryopreserved PBMC before DNA extraction. Study results and limitations: It was observed that HIV repertoires exhibited narrower CDR3 length ranges than controls. Dominance of pre-ART expanded clones persisted, fluctuating and often declining after ART.

The chain has TRBV15 and TRBJ2-7; TRBD1 agrees at 7 bases. The sequence came from a woman between 18 and 30 years old with HIV. The specimen was unsorted PBMCs, collected 0.5 years after starting antiretroviral therapy. CDR3 coding DNA: TGTGCCACTGGGACAGAGTCCTCCTACGAGCAGTACTTC. Encoded protein: CATGTESSYEQYF.